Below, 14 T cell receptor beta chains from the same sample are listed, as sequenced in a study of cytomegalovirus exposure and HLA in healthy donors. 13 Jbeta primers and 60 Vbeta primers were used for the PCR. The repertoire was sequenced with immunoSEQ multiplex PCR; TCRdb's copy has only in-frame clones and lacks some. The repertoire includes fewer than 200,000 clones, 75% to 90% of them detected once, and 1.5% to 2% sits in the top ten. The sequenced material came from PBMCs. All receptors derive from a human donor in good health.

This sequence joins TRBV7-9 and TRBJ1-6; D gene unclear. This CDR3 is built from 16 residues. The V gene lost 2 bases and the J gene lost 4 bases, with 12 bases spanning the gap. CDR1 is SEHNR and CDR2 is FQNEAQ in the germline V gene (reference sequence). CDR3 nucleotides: TGTGCCAGCAGCTTAATTGGCCAGTATTATAATTCACCCCTCCACTTT. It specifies CASSLIGQYYNSPLHF.

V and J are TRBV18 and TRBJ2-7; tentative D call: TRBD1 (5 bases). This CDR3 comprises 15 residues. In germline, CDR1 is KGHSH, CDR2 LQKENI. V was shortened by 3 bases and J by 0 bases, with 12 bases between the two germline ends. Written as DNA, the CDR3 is TGTGCCAGCTCACCGGGGCAGGATATCTCCTACGAGCAGTACTTC. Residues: CASSPGQDISYEQYF.

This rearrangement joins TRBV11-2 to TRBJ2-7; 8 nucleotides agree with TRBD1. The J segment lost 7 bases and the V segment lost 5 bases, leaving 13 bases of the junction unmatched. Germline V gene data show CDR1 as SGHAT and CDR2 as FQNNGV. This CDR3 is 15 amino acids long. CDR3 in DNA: TGTGCCAGCAGCCGGCAGATCGGGACAGGCGCAGAGCAGTACTTC. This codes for CASSRQIGTGAEQYF.

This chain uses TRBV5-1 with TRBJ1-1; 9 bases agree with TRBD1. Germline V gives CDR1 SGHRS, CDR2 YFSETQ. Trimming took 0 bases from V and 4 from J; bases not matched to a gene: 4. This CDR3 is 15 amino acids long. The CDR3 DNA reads TGCGCCAGCAGCTTGGAGGGGACAGGGAGCACTGAAGCTTTCTTT. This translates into CASSLEGTGSTEAFF.

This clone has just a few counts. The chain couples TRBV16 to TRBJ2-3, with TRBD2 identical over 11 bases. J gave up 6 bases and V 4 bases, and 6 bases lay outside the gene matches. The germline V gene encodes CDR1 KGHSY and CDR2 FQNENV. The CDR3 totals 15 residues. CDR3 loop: CASSRDLAGGDTQYF. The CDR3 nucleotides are TGTGCCAGCAGCCGAGACCTAGCGGGGGGTGATACGCAGTATTTT.

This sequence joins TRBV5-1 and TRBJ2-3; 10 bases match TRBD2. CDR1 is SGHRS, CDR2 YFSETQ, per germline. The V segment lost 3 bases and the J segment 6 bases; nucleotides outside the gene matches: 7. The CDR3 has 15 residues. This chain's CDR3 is CASSSLAGGMDTQYF. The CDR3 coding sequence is TGCGCCAGCAGCTCCTTAGCGGGGGGAATGGATACGCAGTATTTT.

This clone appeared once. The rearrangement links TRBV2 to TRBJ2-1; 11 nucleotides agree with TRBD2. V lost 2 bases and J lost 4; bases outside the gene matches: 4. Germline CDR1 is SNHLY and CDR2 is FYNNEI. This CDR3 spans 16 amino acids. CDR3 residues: CASSEQLAGVYNEQFF. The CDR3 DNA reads TGTGCCAGCAGTGAACAACTAGCGGGGGTATACAATGAGCAGTTCTTC.

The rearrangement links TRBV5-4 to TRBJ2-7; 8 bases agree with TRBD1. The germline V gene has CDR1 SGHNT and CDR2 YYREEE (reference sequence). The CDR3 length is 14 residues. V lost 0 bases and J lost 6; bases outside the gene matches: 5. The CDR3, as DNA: TGTGCCAGCAGCTTGGGGGACAGGCCCTCCGAGCAGTACTTC. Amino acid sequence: CASSLGDRPSEQYF.

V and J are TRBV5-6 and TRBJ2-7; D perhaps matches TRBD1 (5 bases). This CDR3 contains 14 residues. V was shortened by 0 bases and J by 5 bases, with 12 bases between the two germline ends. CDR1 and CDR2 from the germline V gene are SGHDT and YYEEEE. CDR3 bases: TGTGCCAGCAGCTTGGAAGGGGTTGTCCACGAGCAGTACTTC. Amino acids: CASSLEGVVHEQYF. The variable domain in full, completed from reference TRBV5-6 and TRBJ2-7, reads DAGVTQSPTHLIKTRGQQVTLRCSPKSGHDTVSWYQQALGQGPQFIFQYYEEEERQRGNFPDRFSGHQFPNYSSELNVNALLLGDSALYLCASSLEGVVHEQYFGPGTRLTVT.

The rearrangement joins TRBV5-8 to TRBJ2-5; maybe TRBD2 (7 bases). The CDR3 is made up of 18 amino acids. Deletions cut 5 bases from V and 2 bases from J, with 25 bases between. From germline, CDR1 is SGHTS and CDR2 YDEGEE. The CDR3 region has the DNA TGTGCCAGCAGGCGGGGGCGTATCAACACTAGCGTACAAGAGACCCAGTACTTC. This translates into CASRRGRINTSVQETQYF. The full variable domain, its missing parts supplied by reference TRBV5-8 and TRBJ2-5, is EAGVTQSPTHLIKTRGQQATLRCSPISGHTSVYWYQQALGLGLQFLLWYDEGEERNRGNFPPRFSGRQFPNYSSELNVNALELEDSALYLCASRRGRINTSVQETQYFGPGTRLLVL.

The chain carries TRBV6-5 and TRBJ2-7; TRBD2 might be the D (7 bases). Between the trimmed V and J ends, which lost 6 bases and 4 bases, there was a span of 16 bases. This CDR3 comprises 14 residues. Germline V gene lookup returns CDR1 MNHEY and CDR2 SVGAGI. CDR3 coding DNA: TGTGCCAGCAGCAAAAGTCGGGGGGCTTACGAGCAGTACTTC. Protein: CASSKSRGAYEQYF.

The CDR3 region is CASSQPRDEQFF. For the CDR3, the DNA is TGCGCCAGCAGCCAACCTAGAGATGAGCAGTTCTTC. V is TRBV4-1 and J is TRBJ2-1; no clear D. Germline CDR1 is MGHRA and CDR2 is YSYEKL. This CDR3 is built from 12 residues. Trimming removed 2 bases at V and 8 bases at J, with 7 bases between.

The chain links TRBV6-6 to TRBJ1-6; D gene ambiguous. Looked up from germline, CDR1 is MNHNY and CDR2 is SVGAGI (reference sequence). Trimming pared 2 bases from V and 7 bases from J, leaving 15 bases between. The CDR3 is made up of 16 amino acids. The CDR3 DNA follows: TGTGCCAGCAGTTACAATCGGCCCGAGAGGAATTCACCCCTCCACTTT. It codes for CASSYNRPERNSPLHF.

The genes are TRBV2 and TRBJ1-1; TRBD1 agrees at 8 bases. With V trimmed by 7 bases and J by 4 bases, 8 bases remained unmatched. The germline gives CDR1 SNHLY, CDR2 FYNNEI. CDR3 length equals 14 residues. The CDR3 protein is CASNGQGTLTEAFF. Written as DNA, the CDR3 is TGTGCCAGCAATGGACAGGGCACCCTCACTGAAGCTTTCTTT.